This TCR beta chain is from a study of T cell changes during pregnancy in multiple sclerosis. Germline-derived CDR1 and CDR2 are LGHNA and YSLEER. The CDR3 spans 17 residues. The trim removed 4 bases at V and 1 base at J, leaving 10 bases unmatched. Sequenced by immunoSEQ multiplex PCR; TCRdb stores in-frame clones only, minus some. The sample shows some 44,000 clones, 88% of them seen only once. Sequenced material: CD4+ T cells from peripheral blood mononuclear cells, taken in the second trimester of pregnancy. V gene TRBV4-3 combines with J gene TRBJ2-1, with 7 bases matching TRBD1. The clonotype was recovered from a female donor with multiple sclerosis, enrolled in a pregnancy study. Here the CDR3 DNA reads TGCGCCAGCAGCCGCCGGACAGGTGGGGCATCCTACAATGAGCAGTTCTTC. Translating gives CASSRRTGGASYNEQFF.